This T cell receptor (beta chain) was retrieved from a study of T-cell reconstitution after alpha-beta-depleted transplantation in children. Study observations and caveats: Surviving recipient T cells and intrathymic progenitors accounted for some patients' high TCRbeta diversity at day 60.

This clonotype turned up a few times. Antigen unknown. CDR1 and CDR2 (germline): MDHEN, SYDVKM. This CDR3 comprises 16 residues. V was trimmed by 3 bases and J by 1 base, leaving 12 bases between them. A library of TCRbeta sequences, prepared with unique molecular identifiers, was generated. MiXCR, run by TCRdb on the PCR reads, gives a single entry per CDR3 protein. The sample has fewer than 250,000 distinct CDR3 sequences, roughly 15% seen once. This specimen was PBMCs, mostly from graft donor cells, taken 360 days after TCRalphabeta/CD19-depleted stem cell transplant. This TCR was recovered from a male patient between 2 and 10 years old who had a stem cell transplant for acute lymphoblastic leukemia, so the T cells may come from the graft donor. The chain employs TRBV28 and TRBJ2-2; D ambiguous. CDR3 bases: TGTGCCAGCAGTTTGGCACGAGGTCTGAACACCGGGGAGCTGTTTTTT. Translating gives CASSLARGLNTGELFF.